This is a list of T cell receptor beta chains from one sample in a study of beta chain features in type 1 diabetes. Method: immunoSEQ multiplex PCR; TCRdb's copy keeps in-frame clones and lacks some. This sample carries 100,000 to 150,000 clones, roughly 10% of them seen once, and the ten largest clones take approximately 0.7%. The sample comprised central memory CD4+ T cells from blood. These receptors originate from a man aged 30-40 years with type 1 diabetes. The CDR3 runs from the conserved cysteine through the conserved F or W. The order of the fields is clone size, D gene, V gene, J gene, CDR3 DNA, CDR3 protein. The D gene is left open where the match is weak. Clone size, where shown, is once, few, many, or a class for clones that have expanded.

>few|TRBD2|TRBV7-3|TRBJ2-5
TGTGCCAGCAGCTTACGCGGGGGGGCCGAAGAGACCCAGTACTTC
CASSLRGGAEETQYF
>few|NA|TRBV7-2|TRBJ2-5
TGTGCCAGCAGTCTAAGGGGTGGGGAACAAGAGACCCAGTACTTC
CASSLRGGEQETQYF
>NA|NA|TRBV11-2|TRBJ1-1
TGTGCCAGCAAAACAGGGCTGAACACTGAAGCTTTCTTT
CASKTGLNTEAFF
>NA|TRBD1|TRBV28|TRBJ1-2
TGTGCCAGCAGTTCCCCTACTCCGACAGGGCCCCTCTATGGCTACACCTTC
CASSSPTPTGPLYGYTF
>NA|NA|TRBV6-1|TRBJ1-2
TGTGCCAGCAGTGAACAGAATAACTATGGCTACACCTTC
CASSEQNNYGYTF
>many|NA|TRBV5-5|TRBJ2-5
TGTGCCAGCAGCTTTAACCACGGGACTGCCCAAGAGACCCAGTACTTC
CASSFNHGTAQETQYF
>few|TRBD1|TRBV6-5|TRBJ2-1
TGTGCCAGCAGTTTCCACAGGGGGCCGCAGTTCTTC
CASSFHRGPQFF
>few|NA|TRBV28|TRBJ2-1
TGTGCCAGCAGTTTCCCCGAACAGGGAAATGAGCAGTTCTTC
CASSFPEQGNEQFF
>NA|TRBD1|TRBV14|TRBJ1-1
TGTGCCAGCAGCTCACGACAGGGGAACACTGAAGCTTTCTTT
CASSSRQGNTEAFF
>NA|NA|TRBV7-2|TRBJ2-3
TGTGCCAGCAGCCGCCGGGCTGGGGGGAAAACAGATACGCAGTATTTT
CASSRRAGGKTDTQYF
>NA|TRBD2|TRBV4-2|TRBJ2-1
TGTGCCAGCAGCCCCGGTGGGGGGGTAAACAATGAGCAGTTCTTC
CASSPGGGVNNEQFF
>few|TRBD1|TRBV30|TRBJ1-1
TGTGCCTGGAGTGTACCGGGACAGAGCTACACTGAAGCTTTCTTT
CAWSVPGQSYTEAFF
>NA|TRBD1|TRBV5-1|TRBJ2-2
TGCGCCAGCAGCCAACAGGGGGCGCGGGCCACCGGGGAGCTGTTTTTT
CASSQQGARATGELFF
>few|NA|TRBV11-2|TRBJ2-5
TGTGCCAGCCGTCGGGACCAAGAGACCCAGTACTTC
CASRRDQETQYF
>few|TRBD1|TRBV7-9|TRBJ1-5
TGTGCCAGCAGCACACAGGGACAGGGACAGCCCCAGCATTTT
CASSTQGQGQPQHF
>NA|NA|TRBV7-3|TRBJ2-6
TGTGCCAGCTCCACCTGGGGCGGGGCCAACGTCCTGACTTTC
CASSTWGGANVLTF
>NA|NA|TRBV5-6|TRBJ2-1
TGTGCCAGCAGCTTGAGACAGGATTACAATGAGCAGTTCTTC
CASSLRQDYNEQFF
>few|TRBD1|TRBV30|TRBJ1-1
TGTGCCCTCGCCGGGACAGCCCTCACTGAAGCTTTCTTT
CALAGTALTEAFF
>NA|TRBD1|TRBV6-5|TRBJ1-1
TGTGCCAGCAGTTACTCGCGGACAGGGGACACTGAAGCTTTCTTT
CASSYSRTGDTEAFF
>few|TRBD1|TRBV19|TRBJ1-5
TGTGCCAGTACGCACAGGGGGCAGGGTCAGCCCCAGCATTTT
CASTHRGQGQPQHF
>few|TRBD2|TRBV19|TRBJ2-1
TGTGCCAGTAGGGCCGGGACTAGCGGGGGAAATGAGCAGTTCTTC
CASRAGTSGGNEQFF
>few|NA|TRBV19|TRBJ1-2
TGTGCCAGTAGCCCTCCCTTCGGCTATGGCTACACCTTC
CASSPPFGYGYTF
>few|NA|TRBV9|TRBJ1-1
TGTGCCAGCAGACCGGGACAAGGTGAAGCTTTCTTT
CASRPGQGEAFF
>NA|TRBD2|TRBV9|TRBJ2-7
TGTGCCAGCAGCGCCACAACTAGCGGGGGGGCTGGCGAGCAGTACTTC
CASSATTSGGAGEQYF
>few|NA|TRBV5-4|TRBJ2-5
TGTGCCAGCAGCTTAGCGGAGACCCAGTACTTC
CASSLAETQYF
>few|NA|TRBV28|TRBJ1-2
TGTGCCAGCAGTTTATCCGCGGATAACTATGGCTACACCTTC
CASSLSADNYGYTF
>few|NA|TRBV5-4|TRBJ2-2
TGTGCCAGCAGCACCGGGACAACGAACACCGGGGAGCTGTTTTTT
CASSTGTTNTGELFF
>medium-sized|NA|TRBV19|TRBJ2-7
TGTGCCAGTAGTACAGGGGAGACCTACGAGCAGTACTTC
CASSTGETYEQYF
>NA|TRBD1|TRBV6-5|TRBJ2-7
TGTGCCAGCAGTTACGACAGGGACTACGAGCAGTACTTC
CASSYDRDYEQYF
>few|TRBD1|TRBV5-8|TRBJ1-3
TGTGCCAGCAGCCCGCCTCAGGGGGAATACTCTGGAAACACCATATATTTT
CASSPPQGEYSGNTIYF
>few|TRBD2|TRBV18|TRBJ2-7
TGTGCCAGCTCACCAAGCGGGGGGCACGACTCCTACGAGCAGTACTTC
CASSPSGGHDSYEQYF
>NA|TRBD1|TRBV5-1|TRBJ2-3
TGCGCCAGCAGCTCGGACAGGGACGGAGATACGCAGTATTTT
CASSSDRDGDTQYF
>NA|NA|TRBV29-1|TRBJ2-1
TGCAGCGTTGGGCTAGGCCCGAGCTCCTACAATGAGCAGTTCTTC
CSVGLGPSSYNEQFF
>NA|TRBD2|TRBV9|TRBJ2-3
TGTGCCAGCAGCCCATTAGCGGGGAGGGGCACAGATACGCAGTATTTT
CASSPLAGRGTDTQYF
>few|NA|TRBV9|TRBJ2-3
TGTGCCAGCAGCTCCCGGGGTAACACAGATACGCAGTATTTT
CASSSRGNTDTQYF
>few|NA|TRBV6-5|TRBJ1-1
TGTGCCAGCAGCCCGGACGGCGGAGGCACTGAAGCTTTCTTT
CASSPDGGGTEAFF
>NA|TRBD1|TRBV10-3|TRBJ1-2
TGTGCCACACGCCAGGGGGCAGGCTATGGCTACACCTTC
CATRQGAGYGYTF
>few|NA|TRBV5-1|TRBJ2-3
TGCGCCAGCAGCTTGGTTCCCGCAGATACGCAGTATTTT
CASSLVPADTQYF
>few|TRBD2|TRBV13|TRBJ2-1
TGTGCCAGCAGCTCTTTGGGGGGGTACAATGAGCAGTTCTTC
CASSSLGGYNEQFF
>NA|NA|TRBV10-2|TRBJ2-1
TGCGCCAGCAGTAGGACAGCTGAGCAGTTCTTC
CASSRTAEQFF
>few|TRBD2|TRBV11-2|TRBJ2-1
TGTGCCAGCAGCCAGGCGGGGGGGCAGTTCTTC
CASSQAGGQFF
>NA|TRBD1|TRBV11-2|TRBJ2-2
TGTGCCAGCAGCCCCCTCGACAGGGGGCGCGGGGAGCTGTTTTTT
CASSPLDRGRGELFF